The 31 T cell receptor beta chains below come from one sample, sequenced in a study of cytomegalovirus exposure and HLA in healthy donors. TCRdb's copy holds only in-frame clones and misses some; the assay was immunoSEQ multiplex PCR. The profile shows 150,000 or so clones, roughly nine tenths of them singletons. Sequenced sample: PBMCs. Receptors were obtained from a woman between 18 and 29 years old in good health and CMV-seropositive.

The J gene is TRBJ2-5, the V gene TRBV7-2, with TRBD1 as a possible D gene (5 bases). Germline V gene sequence: CDR1 SGHTA, CDR2 FQGNSA. The V end lost 3 bases, the J end lost 4 bases, and 9 bases lay between the germline ends. CDR3 size: 13 residues. The CDR3 sequence is CASSFLTAETQYF. The CDR3 DNA sequence: TGTGCCAGCAGCTTTTTGACAGCAGAGACCCAGTACTTC.

This clone was counted a few times. The chain is built from TRBV19 and TRBJ2-2, with TRBD2 identical over 13 bases. Trimming took 8 bases from V and 3 from J; bases not matched to a gene: 6. The CDR3 has 16 amino acids. From germline, CDR1 is LNHDA and CDR2 SQIVND (reference sequence). CDR3 coding DNA: TGTGCCAGTTGCCTGACTAGCGGGGGGTACACCGGGGAGCTGTTTTTT. The encoded protein is CASCLTSGGYTGELFF.

The chain couples TRBV28 to TRBJ1-2, with D perhaps TRBD1 (6 bases). The CDR3 has 13 amino acids. The germline CDR1 and CDR2 sequences are MDHEN and SYDVKM. With 4 bases removed from V and 4 bases from J, the gap between germline ends came to 10 bases. Written as DNA, the CDR3 is TGTGCCAGCAGTTCCGGACAGTCCTATGGCTACACCTTC. Its protein is CASSSGQSYGYTF.

There are a few counts of this clone. The chain recombines TRBV5-1 with TRBJ2-7, with 8 bases lining up with TRBD2. Unmatched junction bases numbered 3, after V lost 0 bases and J lost 7 bases. This CDR3 has 13 residues. Looked up from germline, CDR1 is SGHRS and CDR2 is YFSETQ. The CDR3 DNA sequence: TGCGCCAGCAGCTTGGTTTTAGCGGGAGAGCAGTACTTC. This sequence encodes CASSLVLAGEQYF.

This clone was detected only once. V is TRBV7-2 and J is TRBJ1-1; maybe TRBD1 (6 bases). Trimming removed 1 base at V and 4 bases at J, with 10 bases between. CDR3 size: 14 residues. Germline CDR1 and CDR2: SGHTA and FQGNSA. This CDR3 reads CASSLVGQTTEAFF. CDR3 bases: TGTGCCAGCAGCTTAGTAGGACAGACCACTGAAGCTTTCTTT.

The rearrangement uses TRBV7-2 and TRBJ2-7, with 13 bases identical to TRBD2. Germline assignment: CDR1 SGHTA and CDR2 FQGNSA. The CDR3 has 15 amino acids. V dropped 6 bases and J dropped 5; count of bases not matched to a gene: 7. The CDR3 DNA follows: TGTGCCAGCAGACGACTAGCGGGGGGAGTAAACGAGCAGTACTTC. Translated: CASRRLAGGVNEQYF.

This chain connects TRBV6-5 to TRBJ1-4; TRBD1 is a possible D gene (5 bases). V shed 8 bases and J shed 8 bases, with 18 bases lying between them. Germline V gives CDR1 MNHEY, CDR2 SVGAGI. The CDR3 covers 14 residues. The CDR3 coding sequence is TGTGCCAGCGGCCGTTGGGGGGTAGGCGAAAAACTGTTTTTT. As protein: CASGRWGVGEKLFF.

V and J are TRBV27 and TRBJ1-2; D unclear. V was shortened by 0 bases and J by 2 bases, with 7 bases between the two germline ends. This CDR3 contains 14 residues. Germline values: CDR1 MNHEY, CDR2 SMNVEV (reference sequence). As DNA, the CDR3 is TGTGCCAGCAGTTTATCGGCTCTCAACTATGGCTACACCTTC. Its translation is CASSLSALNYGYTF.

V gene TRBV18 combines with J gene TRBJ2-1; 7 nucleotides line up with TRBD2. The CDR3 is 14 amino acids. V lost 3 bases and J lost 5; bases outside the gene matches: 4. The germline V gene has CDR1 KGHSH and CDR2 LQKENI. The CDR3 here is CASSPPLANNEQFF. The CDR3 coding sequence is TGTGCCAGCTCACCTCCACTAGCGAACAATGAGCAGTTCTTC.

Here the CDR3 reads CASSNGRGSSYEQYF. DNA of the CDR3: TGTGCCAGCAGCAACGGCAGGGGGAGCTCCTACGAGCAGTACTTC. V usage is TRBV21-1 and J usage is TRBJ2-7; the table gives TRBD1 as D, unverified against the DNA. TRBV21-1 is classified as a pseudogene. The CDR3 extends over 15 amino acids.

The J gene is TRBJ2-7, the V gene TRBV2; D is perhaps TRBD1 (6 bases). V lost 5 bases and J lost 4, with 18 bases in between. CDR3 size: 15 residues. Germline V lookup: CDR1 SNHLY, CDR2 FYNNEI. CDR3 coding DNA: TGTGCCAGCAGTCCTCCGGACAGAGGACCTTACGAGCAGTACTTC. Its protein product is CASSPPDRGPYEQYF. Variable domain in full (rest from reference TRBV2 and TRBJ2-7): EPEVTQTPSHQVTQMGQEVILRCVPISNHLYFYWYRQILGQKVEFLVSFYNNEISEKSEIFDDQFSVERPDGSNFTLKIRSTKLEDSAMYFCASSPPDRGPYEQYFGPGTRLTVT.

The CDR3 DNA follows: TGTGCCAGCAGCTTTAGGGACACCCAAGAGACCCAGTACTTC. Residues: CASSFRDTQETQYF. The chain combines TRBV7-6 with TRBJ2-5; D is perhaps TRBD1 (6 bases). The germline V gene encodes CDR1 SGHVS and CDR2 FNYEAQ. The V end was cut by 3 bases, the J end by 1 base, with 9 bases between. The CDR3 spans 14 residues.

The chain employs TRBV7-6 and TRBJ1-4, with 8 nucleotides matching TRBD1. CDR1 is SGHVS, CDR2 FNYEAQ, per germline. The J segment lost 3 bases and the V segment lost 5 bases, leaving 11 bases of the junction unmatched. The CDR3 spans 17 residues. CDR3: CASSPGTGLRPNEKLFF. CDR3 nucleotide sequence: TGTGCCAGCAGCCCCGGGACAGGCCTGCGACCTAATGAAAAACTGTTTTTT.

The J gene is TRBJ2-5, the V gene TRBV7-9; TRBD1 matches 7 bases. Trimming took 4 bases from V and 5 from J; bases not matched to a gene: 10. The CDR3 runs 15 residues. Germline CDR1 and CDR2: SEHNR and FQNEAQ (reference sequence). This chain's CDR3 is CASSYPGQTAETQYF. CDR3 in DNA: TGTGCCAGCAGCTACCCGGGACAGACGGCGGAGACCCAGTACTTC.

V and J are TRBV6-5 and TRBJ1-4; 10 bases match TRBD1. This CDR3 is 15 amino acids long. CDR1 is MNHEY, CDR2 SVGAGI, per germline. V gave up 2 bases and J gave up 7 bases; unmatched junction bases: 4. In nucleotides, the CDR3 is TGTGCCAGCAGTTACCGGACAGGGGGGGCTGAAAAACTGTTTTTT. Amino acid sequence: CASSYRTGGAEKLFF.

The CDR3 here is CAWSVPSGVSDTQYF. In DNA form, the CDR3 reads TGTGCCTGGAGTGTCCCTAGCGGGGTGTCAGATACGCAGTATTTT. This rearrangement joins TRBV30 to TRBJ2-3, with 9 bases aligning to TRBD2. J was trimmed by 4 bases and V by 0 bases; bases with no gene match: 5. The germline gives CDR1 GTSNPN, CDR2 SVGIG (reference sequence). CDR3 length: 15 residues.

This clone has a handful of counts. This rearrangement joins TRBV7-2 to TRBJ1-2; a weak D match, TRBD1 (6 bases). The CDR3 is 13 amino acids. Per the germline V gene, CDR1 is SGHTA and CDR2 is FQGNSA. Trimming left V 6 bases short and J 3 bases short, with 11 bases between. CDR3 amino acids: CASRLDSHYGYTF. The CDR3 coding sequence is TGTGCCAGCAGACTGGACAGCCACTATGGCTACACCTTC.

The chain couples TRBV7-9 to TRBJ2-7; weak D call: TRBD1 (5 bases). Germline V gene sequence: CDR1 SEHNR, CDR2 FQNEAQ (reference sequence). V lost 4 bases and J 0 bases, leaving 10 bases between the germline ends. The CDR3 has 14 amino acids. DNA of the CDR3: TGTGCCAGCAGCTCCGACAGCTTCTCCTACGAGCAGTACTTC. Encoded protein: CASSSDSFSYEQYF.

The rearrangement joins TRBV29-1 to TRBJ1-3; no reliable D call. The CDR3 totals 12 residues. V lost 7 bases, J lost 2 bases, and 9 bases lay in between. Germline lookup yields CDR1 SQVTM and CDR2 ANQGSEA. The CDR3 protein is CSAGLPGNTIYF. The CDR3 DNA reads as TGCAGCGCTGGACTGCCTGGAAACACCATATATTTT.

This sequence joins TRBV7-9 and TRBJ1-5; D ambiguous. Trimming took off 5 bases at V and 4 bases at J, with 6 bases between the two ends. This CDR3 is 12 amino acids long. The germline CDR1 and CDR2 sequences are SEHNR and FQNEAQ (reference sequence). CDR3 coding DNA: TGTGCCAGCAGCCTACTTAATCAGCCCCAGCATTTT. Amino acids: CASSLLNQPQHF. Complete variable domain (other parts from reference TRBV7-9 and TRBJ1-5): DTGVSQNPRHKITKRGQNVTFRCDPISEHNRLYWYRQTLGQGPEFLTYFQNEAQLEKSRLLSDRFSAERPKGSFSTLEIQRTEQGDSAMYLCASSLLNQPQHFGDGTRLSIL.

The rearrangement joins TRBV10-3 to TRBJ2-7; TRBD2 might be the D (6 bases). V shed 6 bases and J shed 7 bases, with 13 bases lying between them. The CDR3 totals 12 residues. CDR1 is ENHRY, CDR2 SYGVKD, per germline. CDR3 in DNA: TGTGCCATCAGGGGACTGGGCGGGGAGCAGTACTTC. It specifies CAIRGLGGEQYF.

The chain is built from TRBV6-5 and TRBJ2-7; 9 nucleotides align to TRBD2. Germline V lookup: CDR1 MNHEY, CDR2 SVGAGI. Trimming at V came to 3 bases and at J to 5 bases, leaving 8 bases not matched to a gene. This CDR3 comprises 15 residues. This CDR3 reads CASSYPRGGRNEQYF. CDR3 DNA sequence: TGTGCCAGCAGTTATCCGCGGGGGGGCCGGAACGAGCAGTACTTC.

This chain joins TRBV19 and TRBJ2-7; the match to TRBD2 covers 11 bases. The V gene's germline CDR1 is LNHDA and CDR2 SQIVND (reference sequence). Trimming at V came to 3 bases and at J to 0 bases, leaving 1 base not matched to a gene. This CDR3 is built from 15 residues. The CDR3, as DNA: TGTGCCAGTAGTATTACTAGCGGGGGCTCCTACGAGCAGTACTTC. Its translation is CASSITSGGSYEQYF.

The V and J genes are TRBV5-1 and TRBJ2-7, with TRBD1 matching over 7 bases. Germline CDR1 and CDR2: SGHRS and YFSETQ. This CDR3 contains 14 residues. Unmatched junction bases numbered 6, after V lost 4 bases and J lost 2 bases. In nucleotides, the CDR3 is TGCGCCAGCAGCCGAGACAGGGACGCCTACGAGCAGTACTTC. It encodes CASSRDRDAYEQYF. The full variable domain, completed using reference TRBV5-1 and TRBJ2-7, is KAGVTQTPRYLIKTRGQQVTLSCSPISGHRSVSWYQQTPGQGLQFLFEYFSETQRNKGNFPGRFSGRQFSNSRSEMNVSTLELGDSALYLCASSRDRDAYEQYFGPGTRLTVT.

V gene TRBV30 combines with J gene TRBJ1-2; D remains ambiguous. CDR3 size: 14 residues. Between the trimmed V and J ends, which lost 8 bases and 4 bases, there was a span of 20 bases. The V gene's germline CDR1 is GTSNPN and CDR2 SVGIG (reference sequence). CDR3 in amino acids: CAVQNRLKFYGYTF. The DNA for the CDR3 is TGTGCCGTCCAGAACAGACTAAAATTCTATGGCTACACCTTC.

This clone has a single count. V and J are TRBV2 and TRBJ1-3, with D maybe TRBD1 (5 bases). The CDR3 spans 16 residues. V was trimmed by 4 bases and J by 0 bases, leaving 13 bases between them. Germline V gene data show CDR1 as SNHLY and CDR2 as FYNNEI. The CDR3 region is CASSGGGRRSGNTIYF. CDR3 nucleotides: TGTGCCAGCAGTGGGGGGGGTCGACGCTCTGGAAACACCATATATTTT.

This clone was picked up a small number of times. The chain links TRBV19 to TRBJ2-7, with 8 positions matching TRBD1. The ends lost 5 bases at V and 5 bases at J; junction bases unmatched: 11. Germline V gene data show CDR1 as LNHDA and CDR2 as SQIVND (reference sequence). The CDR3 totals 15 residues. As DNA, the CDR3 is TGTGCCAGTAGTGAATCCGGGACAGGTTTCGACGAGCAGTACTTC. Amino acid sequence: CASSESGTGFDEQYF.

The gene calls are TRBV7-9 and TRBJ2-3; 14 positions agree with TRBD2. This CDR3 has 19 residues. V trimming: 4 bases; J trimming: 1 base; junction bases outside the gene matches: 10. Germline V lookup: CDR1 SEHNR, CDR2 FQNEAQ (reference sequence). The CDR3 sequence: CASSSDPGTSGGRTDTQYF. The CDR3 nucleotides read TGTGCCAGCAGCTCGGACCCCGGGACTAGCGGGGGTCGCACAGATACGCAGTATTTT.

V gene TRBV2 combines with J gene TRBJ2-2; maybe TRBD1 (6 bases). Deletions cut 4 bases from V and 0 bases from J, with 18 bases between. The CDR3 length is 18 residues. Germline CDR1 reads SNHLY; CDR2 reads FYNNEI. Here the CDR3 reads CASSGPRNRAANTGELFF. CDR3 sequence (DNA): TGTGCCAGCAGTGGACCCCGAAACAGGGCAGCGAACACCGGGGAGCTGTTTTTT. Based on the CDR3 plus reference TRBV2 and TRBJ2-2, the full variable domain is EPEVTQTPSHQVTQMGQEVILRCVPISNHLYFYWYRQILGQKVEFLVSFYNNEISEKSEIFDDQFSVERPDGSNFTLKIRSTKLEDSAMYFCASSGPRNRAANTGELFFGEGSRLTVL.

This chain links TRBV5-1 with TRBJ2-7; maybe TRBD1 (5 bases). This CDR3 is 15 amino acids long. The germline CDR1 and CDR2 sequences are SGHRS and YFSETQ. V gave up 2 bases and J gave up 5 bases, with 17 bases separating them. The CDR3 here is CASSFYGRAADEQYF. For the CDR3, the DNA is TGCGCCAGCAGCTTTTACGGCAGGGCAGCTGACGAGCAGTACTTC. The full variable domain, completed using reference TRBV5-1 and TRBJ2-7, is KAGVTQTPRYLIKTRGQQVTLSCSPISGHRSVSWYQQTPGQGLQFLFEYFSETQRNKGNFPGRFSGRQFSNSRSEMNVSTLELGDSALYLCASSFYGRAADEQYFGPGTRLTVT.

In its sample, this clone was seen once. The chain uses TRBV6-5 and TRBJ1-6; a weak D match, TRBD1 (5 bases). CDR1 MNHEY and CDR2 SVGAGI come from the germline V gene. Trimming stripped 10 bases from V and 5 bases from J, with 12 bases between. This CDR3 comprises 13 residues. The CDR3 spells CATQRGNNSPLHF. The CDR3 nucleotides are TGTGCCACCCAAAGGGGAAATAATTCACCCCTCCACTTT.